A single T cell receptor beta chain is shown here with its context. This clone was seen only a few times. The specificity of this receptor is unknown. No per-base quality is available; no much larger clone lies one base away. The data were taken from a study of blood T cell repertoires in COVID-19 (dated by TCRdb to 2018 to 2021). About the investigation overall: The collaborator samples originated in the United States, Italy and Spain and spanned the acute and convalescent phases of COVID-19. The material from the prospective study consisted of cDNA or gDNA derived from T cells, B-cell-depleted T cells, or PBMCs. The dataset comprised deeply sampled blood TCRbeta repertoires from subjects exposed to, actively infected with, or recovered from COVID-19. A freely available public database, intended as a resource for researchers studying the immune response to SARS-CoV-2, is where the repertoires were released. Samples came from the ongoing ImmuneRACE study (first 160 participants) plus 1,254 subjects from 6 global collaborators. The sample metadata nearly always contained a de-identified subject ID, COVID-19 status, age in years and sex. Where available, HLA class I and class II types were taken from metadata supplied by the sample provider and were not determined by assay-based typing. What the study reported, not specific to this receptor: Clinical and demographic metadata were provided uncurated, with the amount varying by source and participant.

Whole blood was collected in K2EDTA tubes by collaborating institutions according to the institutions' own protocols. Collaborator samples were shipped for TCRbeta analysis as frozen whole blood, isolated PBMCs, or DNA extracted from either sample type. Unmatched junction bases come to 4, with V trimmed by 7 bases and J by 1 base. The CDR3 covers 12 residues, taking in both the cysteine and the phenylalanine. The entry retains the CDR3 DNA only, 36 bases that are in frame from base 1. The germline V gene specifies SQVTM as CDR1 and ANQGSEA as CDR2. The immunoSEQ Assay, a bias-controlled multiplex PCR, was used to amplify TCRbeta CDR3 regions from genomic DNA. Processing in the source paper ran as follows. Nucleated cell counts per sample were estimated from amplification of reference gene primers within the assay. To quantify the absolute abundance of each unique TCRbeta CDR3 rearrangement, sequence reads were collapsed and filtered. Productive Simpson clonality was computed per sample as the square root of Simpson's diversity index over productive rearrangements. This is the immuneACCESS table as TCRdb keeps it, with only in-frame sequences that have V and J called. A part of the clones is gone; compared with another copy, unresolved V genes explain less than half, and the rest is unexplained. V and J calls and clone size come straight from that table; D and trimming were deduced from the DNA. The sample table shows about 240,000 clones, and 80% to 85% are seen once. The ten most abundant clones make up under 15% of the sample.

This sequence was found in a woman aged 55-69 years with active or convalescent COVID-19. The V gene is TRBV29-1 and the J gene is TRBJ2-7; TRBD1 aligns with 7 central bases. The sequenced sample consisted of peripheral blood. At the DNA level, the sequence is TGCAGCGGGAGGACAGGTTCCTACGAGCAGTACTTC. Protein translation: CSGRTGSYEQYF.